This T cell receptor beta chain was obtained from a study of regulatory T cells in long-lasting Graves disease. Study outcomes and limitations: Persistent-disease Graves' patients showed less TCR diversity than new cases.

The sample's time point: newly diagnosed GD, antithyroid drugs for less than 3 months. The TCR library was made from RNA extracted from PBMCs. Building of the TCR beta libraries involved iRepertoire HTBI primers and Arm-PCR of CDR3 regions. TCRdb reanalysed the multiplex PCR reads using MiXCR and keeps one entry per CDR3 protein. The sample holds just over 600,000 distinct CDR3 sequences; about 16% are singletons and the top ten take 15% to 20%. V lost 5 bases and J lost 0, with 23 bases in between. Looked up from germline, CDR1 is SNHLY and CDR2 is FYNNEI. The CDR3 contains 20 residues. This clonotype was observed a single time. As yet, its antigen is unknown. A read error may explain this, as a much larger clone is one base away. The sample was also linked to a second study, of T cells in Graves' hyperthyroidism and ophthalmopathy. From that report: The authors deemed Graves' hyperthyroidism stable absent ophthalmopathy progression within 18 months. Patients were aged 18 to 65, had disease duration under 2 months, and had newly diagnosed hyperthyroidism. For ophthalmopathy, model prediction preceded onset by a median 6.5 months.

The J gene is TRBJ1-6, the V gene TRBV2; no clear D gene. The receptor's source is a woman aged 25-40 years with Graves disease. This specimen consisted of peripheral blood mononuclear cells (PBMCs), obtained at new diagnosis, from a patient treated with antithyroid drugs. CDR3 region: CASSTRLREALSSYNSPLHF. The CDR3 region has the DNA TGTGCCAGCAGTACACGATTGAGGGAGGCCCTGAGCTCCTATAATTCACCCCTCCACTTT.